The 32 T cell receptor beta chains reported below all come from one sample, sequenced in a study of early T cells in non-severe SARS-CoV-2 infection. TCRdb re-derived calls from the 5' RACE reads in MiXCR, one entry per CDR3 protein. This table holds under 85,000 distinct CDR3 sequences, 12% found once. This specimen consisted of whole blood, obtained at baseline. The receptors were sampled from an adult who was a healthcare worker with PCR-confirmed SARS-CoV-2 infection or an uninfected control (not recorded which). The donor label of this sample is uncertain.

This clonotype was seen a handful of times. The rearrangement joins TRBV7-2 to TRBJ1-2; 10 nucleotides match TRBD1. CDR3 length: 17 residues. Germline loops: CDR1 SGHTA, CDR2 FQGNSA. V lost 2 bases, J lost 4 bases, and 10 bases stayed unmatched. The CDR3 loop reads CASSLSRDRGTTYGYTF. The CDR3 DNA follows: TGTGCCAGCAGCTTAAGCAGGGACAGGGGTACTACCTATGGCTACACCTTC.

This clonotype was recorded many times. The chain links TRBV6-5 to TRBJ1-4, with a possible D match to TRBD1 (5 bases). The germline gives CDR1 MNHEY, CDR2 SVGAGI. Trimming removed 6 bases at V and 5 bases at J, with 13 bases between. The CDR3 runs 14 residues. CDR3 residues: CASRPRDFNEKLFF. The CDR3 nucleotides are TGTGCCAGCAGGCCCCGGGACTTCAATGAAAAACTGTTTTTT.

This clonotype was counted a few times. The V gene is TRBV6-2 or TRBV6-3, the J gene TRBJ1-2; 8 nucleotides match TRBD1. CDR3 length equals 15 residues. V trimming: 5 bases; J trimming: 4 bases; junction bases outside the gene matches: 9. In germline, CDR1 is MNHEY, CDR2 SVGEGT. The CDR3 bases are TGTGCCAGCAGTGAACGCGGACAGGGACCCTATGGCTACACCTTC. Amino acid sequence: CASSERGQGPYGYTF.

This clonotype has a handful of counts. The V and J genes are TRBV12-3 or TRBV12-4 and TRBJ1-2, with D perhaps TRBD1 (6 bases). The CDR3 covers 14 residues. V lost 3 bases and J 3 bases, leaving 11 bases between the germline ends. The CDR3 nucleotides read TGTGCCAGCAGTTTTGCAGGGGCGCACTATGGCTACACCTTC. Translated: CASSFAGAHYGYTF.

This clonotype was found a few times. This chain joins TRBV19 and TRBJ2-2; D is unresolved. V dropped 8 bases and J dropped 2 bases, with 18 bases sitting between them. The CDR3 extends over 16 amino acids. Germline loops: CDR1 LNHDA, CDR2 SQIVND (reference sequence). In nucleotides, the CDR3 is TGTGCCAGTTGGAGCCCGGACCCGATTAACACCGGGGAGCTGTTTTTT. This sequence encodes CASWSPDPINTGELFF.

The table lists this clonotype with a few counts. The J gene is TRBJ2-5, the V gene TRBV10-3; 9 nucleotides match TRBD2. After removal of 0 bases from V and 3 bases from J, the junction contained 2 bases not matched to a gene. The CDR3 totals 15 residues. The germline CDR1 and CDR2 sequences are ENHRY and SYGVKD. CDR3 nucleotides: TGTGCCATCAGTGAGTCGCCTAGCGGGGAAGAGACCCAGTACTTC. Its protein is CAISESPSGEETQYF.

This clonotype showed up many times. The V and J genes are TRBV19 and TRBJ2-1; D remains unclear. With 3 bases removed from V and 0 bases from J, the gap between germline ends came to 9 bases. CDR1 and CDR2 from the germline V gene are LNHDA and SQIVND (reference sequence). The CDR3 totals 15 residues. CDR3 bases: TGTGCCAGTAGTATCTCCAGGAGCTCCTACAATGAGCAGTTCTTC. Encoded protein: CASSISRSSYNEQFF.

In its sample, this clonotype was seen a few times. V is TRBV4-1 and J is TRBJ2-7; 9 nucleotides agree with TRBD2. Germline lookup yields CDR1 MGHRA and CDR2 YSYEKL. Trimming cost V 4 bases and J 1 base; bases outside gene matches: 5. The CDR3 length is 15 residues. In DNA, the CDR3 is TGCGCCAGCAGCCTAGGGACTAGCAGATCCTACGAGCAGTACTTC. Protein sequence: CASSLGTSRSYEQYF.

In this sample, this clonotype turned up a few times. The chain links TRBV7-2 to TRBJ1-3; D call uncertain. CDR1 and CDR2 (germline): SGHTA, FQGNSA. The V end lost 10 bases, the J end lost 0 bases, and 4 bases lay between the germline ends. The CDR3 spans 11 residues. The CDR3 sequence: CATRSGNTIYF. In DNA, the CDR3 is TGTGCCACCCGCTCTGGAAACACCATATATTTT.

This chain links TRBV5-1 with TRBJ2-1, with 10 bases matching TRBD2. This CDR3 comprises 17 residues. The trim removed 5 bases at V and 0 bases at J, leaving 8 bases unmatched. Germline lookup yields CDR1 SGHRS and CDR2 YFSETQ. The CDR3 loop is CASRRPGLASSYNEQFF. CDR3 bases: TGCGCCAGCAGACGTCCGGGACTAGCGAGCTCCTACAATGAGCAGTTCTTC.

There are a few counts of this clonotype. This rearrangement joins TRBV11-2 to TRBJ2-7; 8 nucleotides match TRBD2. J lost 3 bases, V lost 5 bases, and 3 bases had no gene match. This CDR3 spans 13 amino acids. The V gene's germline CDR1 is SGHAT and CDR2 FQNNGV. The CDR3: CASSAGGSYEQYF. For the CDR3, the DNA is TGTGCCAGCAGCGCGGGGGGCAGCTACGAGCAGTACTTC.

The sample holds many counts of this clonotype. The J gene is TRBJ1-5, the V gene TRBV12-3 or TRBV12-4; D is possibly TRBD1 (5 bases). V shed 1 base and J shed 6 bases, with 10 bases lying between them. This CDR3 is 14 amino acids long. The CDR3 region is CASSLGGQGQPQHF. For the CDR3, the DNA is TGTGCCAGCAGTTTAGGAGGTCAGGGTCAGCCCCAGCATTTT.

This clonotype was found many times. The V gene is TRBV12-3 or TRBV12-4, the J gene TRBJ2-4; D remains unclear. V was cut by 5 bases and J by 7 bases, with 18 bases left in between. The CDR3 spans 15 residues. The CDR3 nucleotides are TGTGCCAGCAGTCCCAGACCCCCTTATTCTAACATTCAGTACTTC. Protein sequence: CASSPRPPYSNIQYF.

The genes are TRBV21-1 and TRBJ2-1; the D call in the table, TRBD2, was not verified against the DNA. TRBV21-1 counts as a pseudogene. The CDR3 runs to 16 residues. CDR3 sequence (DNA): TGTGCCAGCAGCACATCTACCCAGACTAGCGGGGGGTATGTGTTCTTC. Its protein product is CASSTSTQTSGGYVFF.

This clonotype occurred a few times. The rearrangement joins TRBV2 to TRBJ2-7; TRBD1 or TRBD2 may be the D gene (5 bases each). The V and J ends lost 4 bases and 6 bases respectively, with 13 bases between them. CDR3 size: 13 residues. The germline V gene has CDR1 SNHLY and CDR2 FYNNEI. Here the CDR3 reads CASSVGRESEQYF. DNA of the CDR3: TGTGCCAGCAGTGTAGGCAGGGAGAGCGAGCAGTACTTC.

The J gene is TRBJ1-4, the V gene TRBV12-2; TRBD1 is the table's D call, not checked against the DNA. TRBV12-2 is flagged as a pseudogene. The CDR3 covers 15 residues. CDR3 coding DNA: TGTGCAAGTCGCTTCCGGGACAGGGGGCCTGAAAAACTGTTTTTT. Protein product: CASRFRDRGPEKLFF.

The rearrangement uses TRBV6-5 and TRBJ2-3; 7 nucleotides line up with TRBD2. The germline V gene has CDR1 MNHEY and CDR2 SVGAGI. The CDR3 runs 18 residues. Unmatched junction bases numbered 16, after V lost 0 bases and J lost 7 bases. The CDR3 bases are TGTGCCAGCAGTTACTCTGGTGGCGGGGGAACGGTGCTCAATACGCAGTATTTT. Amino acid sequence: CASSYSGGGGTVLNTQYF.

This clonotype was seen only a few times. The chain employs TRBV29-1 and TRBJ1-2; D is possibly TRBD1 (5 bases). CDR1 SQVTM and CDR2 ANQGSEA come from the germline V gene. The V end was cut by 6 bases, the J end by 8 bases, with 13 bases between. The CDR3 consists of 11 residues. The CDR3, as DNA: TGCAGCGTGGGACGGTCGAGCGGCTACACCTTC. Protein sequence: CSVGRSSGYTF.

The chain links TRBV4-2 to TRBJ2-5; 9 bases match TRBD1. The germline gives CDR1 LGHNA, CDR2 YNFKEQ. With 2 bases clipped from V and 5 bases from J, the junction kept 12 bases outside the gene matches. The CDR3 is 17 residues long. As DNA, the CDR3 is TGTGCCAGCAGCCAACAGTCAGTGGGACAGGGTGTGGAGACCCAGTACTTC. Its protein is CASSQQSVGQGVETQYF.

This clonotype was observed at least ten times. The chain carries TRBV27 and TRBJ2-3, with a weak D call TRBD2 (5 bases). Trimming removed 0 bases from V and 2 bases from J, with 12 bases in between. This CDR3 is built from 16 residues. The germline V gene has CDR1 MNHEY and CDR2 SMNVEV (reference sequence). This CDR3 reads CASSLSLPGYTDTQYF. The CDR3 DNA is TGTGCCAGCAGTTTATCGCTACCGGGATACACAGATACGCAGTATTTT.

The V call is TRBV4-1, the J call TRBJ1-1, with unresolved D. Germline V gene data show CDR1 as MGHRA and CDR2 as YSYEKL. V lost 0 bases to trimming and J lost 2 bases, with 1 base between them. The CDR3 runs 12 residues. In DNA, the CDR3 is TGCGCCAGCAGCCAAGATAACACTGAAGCTTTCTTT. It yields the protein CASSQDNTEAFF.

This clonotype was picked up a small number of times. V and J are TRBV2 and TRBJ2-7, with a tentative D call TRBD1 (6 bases). This CDR3 contains 15 residues. Germline V gene data show CDR1 as SNHLY and CDR2 as FYNNEI. Between the trimmed V and J ends, which lost 3 bases and 4 bases, there was a span of 16 bases. CDR3 in amino acids: CASSDQAVRGYEQYF. CDR3 DNA sequence: TGTGCCAGCAGTGACCAGGCGGTCAGGGGTTACGAGCAGTACTTC.

This clonotype was seen at least ten times. The chain couples TRBV12-3 or TRBV12-4 to TRBJ2-5, with 8 bases identical to TRBD2. With V trimmed by 6 bases and J by 5 bases, 14 bases remained unmatched. The CDR3 covers 16 residues. CDR3 protein: CASSFGSGASGETQYF. CDR3 nucleotides: TGTGCCAGCAGCTTTGGTAGCGGGGCCTCCGGTGAGACCCAGTACTTC.

Ten or more counts support this clonotype. The chain uses TRBV7-2 and TRBJ2-5; D is undetermined. The CDR3 is 15 amino acids. Trimming removed 5 bases from V and 1 base from J, with 14 bases in between. Germline loops: CDR1 SGHTA, CDR2 FQGNSA. CDR3 in DNA: TGTGCCAGCAGCCCGATGCTAGTTCTCCAAGAGACCCAGTACTTC. Protein sequence: CASSPMLVLQETQYF.

About this clonotype itself: The DNA is left out, because the CDR3 cannot be placed on it with certainty; the CDR3 is given as TCRdb lists it. This sequence joins TRBV29-1 and TRBJ2-5; the table's TRBD1 call for D was not verified on the DNA. Both ends counted, the CDR3 spans 13 residues. The germline CDR1 and CDR2 sequences are SQVTM and ANQGSEA. The CDR3: CSVAPGTDLLKYF.

Only a few counts were recorded for this clonotype. The rearrangement joins TRBV18 to TRBJ1-1, with D uncertain. CDR1 KGHSH and CDR2 LQKENI come from the germline V gene. The CDR3 extends over 14 amino acids. V gave up 1 base and J gave up 3 bases, with 9 bases separating them. CDR3 nucleotide sequence: TGTGCCAGCTCACCACAGCTCGCCCACACTGAAGCTTTCTTT. Translation gives CASSPQLAHTEAFF.

This clonotype was found many times. V and J are TRBV6-5 and TRBJ2-7; 8 bases line up with TRBD1. CDR3 size: 14 residues. V was clipped by 5 bases and J by 2 bases; unmatched bases: 5. Germline V CDR1 and CDR2: MNHEY, SVGAGI. The CDR3 reads CASSTPGQAYEQYF. The CDR3 nucleotides read TGTGCCAGCAGTACCCCGGGACAGGCCTACGAGCAGTACTTC.

V is TRBV13 and J is TRBJ2-7, with D possibly being TRBD2 (6 bases). The CDR3 contains 13 residues. CDR1 and CDR2 from the germline V gene are PRHDT and FYEKMQ (reference sequence). The V end lost 5 bases, the J end lost 5 bases, and 13 bases lay between the germline ends. This CDR3 is CASSEAGSDEQYF. CDR3 DNA sequence: TGTGCCAGCAGCGAGGCGGGGAGCGACGAGCAGTACTTC.

A few counts support this clonotype. The chain joins TRBV10-1 to TRBJ1-2; D remains ambiguous. V lost 0 bases, J lost 4 bases, and 12 bases lay in between. CDR1 and CDR2 (germline): WNHNN, SYGVQD (reference sequence). There are 15 residues in the CDR3. The CDR3 DNA follows: TGCGCCAGCAGTGAGTCGAGTCGCCCGGGCTATGGCTACACCTTC. Protein product: CASSESSRPGYGYTF.

The CDR3 is CASRRQGSEKLFF. In DNA, the CDR3 is TGTGCCAGCAGGCGACAGGGGTCTGAAAAACTGTTTTTT. V is TRBV2 and J is TRBJ1-4; the match to TRBD1 covers 8 bases. Per germline, CDR1 SNHLY and CDR2 FYNNEI. The CDR3 is 13 amino acids. The V gene end was trimmed by 6 bases and the J gene end by 7 bases; junction bases not matched to a gene: 4. Full variable domain (missing parts from reference TRBV2 and TRBJ1-4): EPEVTQTPSHQVTQMGQEVILRCVPISNHLYFYWYRQILGQKVEFLVSFYNNEISEKSEIFDDQFSVERPDGSNFTLKIRSTKLEDSAMYFCASRRQGSEKLFFGSGTQLSVL.

A few counts support this clonotype. The CDR3, as DNA: TGTGCCAGCAGCCCCCTGGCGGTCTACAATGAGCAGTTCTTC. It translates to CASSPLAVYNEQFF. The chain recombines TRBV3-1 with TRBJ2-1; no clear D gene. The CDR3 extends over 14 amino acids. CDR1 and CDR2 from the germline V gene are LGHDT and YNNKEL (reference sequence). V was shortened by 4 bases and J by 3 bases, with 10 bases between the two germline ends.

The chain couples TRBV19 to TRBJ2-7, with 12 bases that match TRBD2. Germline V CDR1 and CDR2: LNHDA, SQIVND (reference sequence). The CDR3 covers 14 residues. Trimming removed 6 bases from V and 2 bases from J; junction bases left unmatched: 2. The CDR3: CASRRLAGAYEQYF. In DNA, the CDR3 is TGTGCCAGTAGAAGACTAGCGGGAGCCTACGAGCAGTACTTC.